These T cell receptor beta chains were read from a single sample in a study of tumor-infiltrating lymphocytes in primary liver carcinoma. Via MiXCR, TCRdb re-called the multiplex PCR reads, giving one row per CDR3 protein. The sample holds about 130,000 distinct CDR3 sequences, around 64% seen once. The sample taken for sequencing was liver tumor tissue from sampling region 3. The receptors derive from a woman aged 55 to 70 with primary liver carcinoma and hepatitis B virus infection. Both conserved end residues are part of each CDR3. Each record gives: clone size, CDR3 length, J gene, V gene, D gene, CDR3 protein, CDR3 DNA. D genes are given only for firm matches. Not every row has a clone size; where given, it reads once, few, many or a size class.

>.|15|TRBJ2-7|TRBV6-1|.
CASSDVAREGYEQYF
TGTGCCAGCAGTGATGTTGCGAGAGAAGGCTACGAGCAGTACTTC
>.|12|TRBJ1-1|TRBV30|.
CAWLKRGTGAFF
TGTGCCTGGCTTAAGAGGGGGACTGGAGCTTTCTTT
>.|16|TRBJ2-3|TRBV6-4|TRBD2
CASSGVAGGPTETQYF
TGTGCCAGCAGTGGCGTAGCGGGAGGGCCCACAGAAACGCAGTATTTT
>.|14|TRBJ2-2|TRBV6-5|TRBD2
CAGGLAGNTGELVF
TGTGCCGGGGGACTAGCGGGGAACACCGGGGAGCTGGTTTTT
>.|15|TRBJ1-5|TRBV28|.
CASRIGGSVNQPQHF
TGTGCCAGCAGGATAGGGGGTTCCGTCAATCAGCCCCAGCATTTT
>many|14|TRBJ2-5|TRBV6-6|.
CASSLTGTQETQYF
TGTGCCAGCAGCCTAACCGGGACACAAGAGACCCAGTACTTC
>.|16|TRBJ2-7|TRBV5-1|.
CASSLNLGTSYYEHYF
TGCGCCAGCAGCTTGAACCTCGGCACTAGTTACTACGAGCACTACTTC
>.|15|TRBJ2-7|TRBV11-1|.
CASSEDLVSGCEQYF
TGTGCCAGTAGCGAGGACCTGGTCTCGGGCTGCGAGCAGTACTTC
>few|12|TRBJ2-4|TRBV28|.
CASSLSKNIQYF
TGTGCCAGCAGTTTGAGCAAGAACATTCAGTACTTC
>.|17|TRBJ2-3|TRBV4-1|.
CASSQGFPGTSIDTQYF
TGCGCCAGCAGCCAAGGTTTCCCGGGAACTAGCATAGATACGCAGTATTTT
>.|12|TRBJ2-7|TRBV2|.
CAGQKDSYEQYF
TGTGCCGGACAAAAGGACTCCTACGAGCAGTACTTC
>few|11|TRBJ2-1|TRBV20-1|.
CSARRRNEQFF
TGCAGTGCCAGGCGCCGGAATGAGCAGTTCTTC
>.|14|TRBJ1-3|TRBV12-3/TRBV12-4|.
CATIQGTSVNIVYF
TGTGCCACCATACAGGGTACCTCTGTAAACATCGTATATTTT
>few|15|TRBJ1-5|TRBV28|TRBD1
CATWPRGHSNQPQHF
TGTGCCACCTGGCCCAGGGGGCATAGCAATCAGCCCCAGCATTTT
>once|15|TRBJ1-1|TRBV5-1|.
CASSLDGVMNTEAFF
TGCGCCAGCAGCTTGGATGGGGTAATGAACACTGAAGCTTTCTTT
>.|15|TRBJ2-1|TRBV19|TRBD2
CASRNTPGLAGDQFF
TGTGCCAGTAGGAACACACCGGGACTAGCGGGAGACCAGTTCTTC
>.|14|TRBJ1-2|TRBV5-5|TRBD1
CASSHWIGGFGFTF
TGTGCCAGCAGCCACTGGATAGGGGGCTTTGGCTTCACCTTC
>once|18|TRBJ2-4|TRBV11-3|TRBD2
CASSPARVAGGWENIQSF
TGTGCCAGCAGCCCGGCCCGAGTAGCGGGAGGGTGGGAAAACATTCAGTCCTTC
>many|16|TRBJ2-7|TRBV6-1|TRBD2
CASSGFSGRLPYEQYF
TGTGCCAGCAGTGGTTTTAGCGGGAGGCTCCCCTACGAGCAGTACTTC
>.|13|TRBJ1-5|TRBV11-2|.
CASNQEGRQPQHF
TGTGCCAGTAACCAAGAGGGACGTCAGCCCCAGCATTTT
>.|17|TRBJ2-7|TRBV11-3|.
CASTYRDGPFNPCELYF
TGTGCCAGTACCTATAGGGACGGACCATTCAACCCCTGCGAGCTGTACTTC
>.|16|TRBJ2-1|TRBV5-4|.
CASTRGGPIPNNEHFF
TGTGCCAGCACCCGTGGGGGACCTATTCCAAACAATGAGCACTTCTTC
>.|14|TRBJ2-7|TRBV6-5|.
CANSYGAEAYEQYF
TGTGCCAATAGTTACGGAGCAGAAGCCTACGAGCAGTACTTC
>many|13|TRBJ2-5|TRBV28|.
CASNPNTQETQYF
TGTGCCAGCAATCCGAACACCCAAGAGACCCAGTACTTC
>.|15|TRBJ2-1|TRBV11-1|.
CASGFAVTGNNEQFF
TGTGCCAGCGGCTTTGCGGTAACAGGCAACAATGAGCAGTTCTTC
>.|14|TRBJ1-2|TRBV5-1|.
CASSFDRQNYGFTF
TGCGCCAGCAGCTTCGACAGACAAAACTATGGCTTCACCTTC
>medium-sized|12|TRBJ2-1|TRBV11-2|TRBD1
CASSLVLTGETF
TGTGCCAGCAGCTTAGTTCTCACAGGGGAAACCTTC
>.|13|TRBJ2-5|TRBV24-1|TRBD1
CATVGTAQETQYF
TGTGCCACCGTCGGGACAGCCCAAGAGACCCAGTACTTC
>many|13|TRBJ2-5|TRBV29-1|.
CSVGSGGEETQYF
TGCAGCGTTGGATCAGGAGGGGAAGAGACCCAGTACTTC
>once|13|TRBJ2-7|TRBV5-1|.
CSSSHLGGLEQYF
TGCTCCAGCAGCCACTTGGGGGGTTTGGAGCAGTACTTC
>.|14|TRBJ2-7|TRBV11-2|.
CVSSLTNPRVGQYF
TGTGTCAGCAGCCTTACAAATCCCCGGGTCGGACAGTACTTC
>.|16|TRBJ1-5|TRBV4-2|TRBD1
CASSQVAGTGLEPQHF
TGTGCCAGCAGCCAAGTTGCCGGGACAGGGTTAGAGCCACAGCATTTT
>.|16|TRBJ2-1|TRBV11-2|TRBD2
CGSSPTSGYSYNEQFF
TGTGGCAGCAGCCCGACTAGCGGCTACTCCTACAATGAACAGTTCTTC
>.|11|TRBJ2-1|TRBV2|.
CASRGYNEQFF
TGTGCCAGCAGAGGGTATAATGAGCAGTTCTTC
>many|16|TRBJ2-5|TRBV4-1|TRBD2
CASSLGTSGRGETQYF
TGCGCCAGCAGCCTGGGTACTAGCGGGAGAGGAGAGACCCAGTACTTC
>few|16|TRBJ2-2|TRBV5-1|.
CASSPWGTLNTGELFF
TGCGCCAGCAGCCCCTGGGGAACGCTGAACACCGGGGAGCTGTTTTTT
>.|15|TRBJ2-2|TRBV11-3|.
CATSPRVVLSGELVF
TGTGCCACCAGCCCGAGGGTCGTCCTATCCGGGGAGCTGGTTTTT
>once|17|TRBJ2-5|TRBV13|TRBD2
CASTIRMVWGTSSPQYF
TGTGCCAGCACCATTAGGATGGTTTGGGGGACTAGCAGCCCCCAGTACTTC
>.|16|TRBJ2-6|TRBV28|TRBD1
CASSIPGQGRANVLTF
TGTGCCAGCAGTATCCCGGGACAGGGTAGGGCCAACGTCCTGACTTTC
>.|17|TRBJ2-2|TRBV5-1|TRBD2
CARSWSLAGLNMGELFF
TGCGCCAGGAGCTGGAGCCTAGCGGGACTGAACATGGGGGAGCTGTTTTTT
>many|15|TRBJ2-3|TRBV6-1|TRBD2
CASNLLAGAWNTQYF
TGTGCCAGCAACCTACTAGCGGGAGCATGGAATACGCAGTATTTT
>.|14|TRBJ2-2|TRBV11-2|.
CVSSFDRNTGELFF
TGTGTCAGCAGCTTTGACAGGAACACCGGGGAGCTGTTTTTT
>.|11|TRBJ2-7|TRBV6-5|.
CASSWGYEQYF
TGTGCCAGCTCTTGGGGGTACGAACAGTACTTC
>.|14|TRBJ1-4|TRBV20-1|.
CSARDRQWDEKLFF
TGCAGTGCTAGAGATCGACAGTGGGATGAAAAACTGTTTTTT
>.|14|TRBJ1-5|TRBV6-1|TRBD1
CASGEGATGQPQHF
TGTGCCAGTGGGGAGGGGGCCACGGGGCAGCCCCAGCATTTT
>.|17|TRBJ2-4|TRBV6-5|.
CASSSRRQTSAKNIPYF
TGTGCCAGCAGTTCCCGTAGACAGACTTCAGCCAAAAACATTCCGTACTTC
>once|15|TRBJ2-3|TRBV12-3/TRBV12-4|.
CASSRGQISIDTQYF
TGTGCCAGCAGCCGCGGTCAGATTAGCATAGATACGCAGTATTTT
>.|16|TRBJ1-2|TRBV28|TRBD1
CASSFSLGTDNYGYTF
TGTGCCAGCAGTTTTTCTCTCGGGACAGACAACTATGGCTACACCTTC
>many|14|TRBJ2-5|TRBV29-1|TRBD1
CSVDPDRAGETQYF
TGCAGCGTTGACCCGGACAGGGCCGGGGAGACCCAGTACTTC
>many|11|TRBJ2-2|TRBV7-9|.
CASSLSGELFF
TGTGCCAGCAGCTTGTCCGGGGAGCTGTTTTTT
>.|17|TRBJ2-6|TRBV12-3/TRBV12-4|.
CASSLMTGSSGANVLTF
TGTGCCAGTAGTTTAATGACAGGCAGCTCTGGGGCCAACGTCCTGACATTC
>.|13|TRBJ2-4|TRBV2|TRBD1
CVSNGQGTDIQYF
TGTGTCAGCAATGGACAGGGGACGGACATTCAGTACTTC
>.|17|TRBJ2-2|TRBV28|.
CVSGPGVGSGAIGELFF
TGTGTCAGCGGGCCAGGTGTAGGGTCGGGAGCGATCGGGGAGCTGTTTTTT